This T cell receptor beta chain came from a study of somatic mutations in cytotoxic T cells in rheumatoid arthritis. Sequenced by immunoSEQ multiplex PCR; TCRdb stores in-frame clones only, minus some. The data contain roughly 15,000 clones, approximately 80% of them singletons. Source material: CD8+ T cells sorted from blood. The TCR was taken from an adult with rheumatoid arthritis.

In DNA, the CDR3 is TGTGCCAGCAGTTACCTCTACCAGGGGTTCTCCTACGAGCAGTACTTC. Translated: CASSYLYQGFSYEQYF. The genes are TRBV6-6 and TRBJ2-7; maybe TRBD1 (6 bases). V was shortened by 2 bases and J by 0 bases, with 14 bases between the two germline ends. In germline, CDR1 is MNHNY, CDR2 SVGAGI (reference sequence). The CDR3 consists of 16 residues.